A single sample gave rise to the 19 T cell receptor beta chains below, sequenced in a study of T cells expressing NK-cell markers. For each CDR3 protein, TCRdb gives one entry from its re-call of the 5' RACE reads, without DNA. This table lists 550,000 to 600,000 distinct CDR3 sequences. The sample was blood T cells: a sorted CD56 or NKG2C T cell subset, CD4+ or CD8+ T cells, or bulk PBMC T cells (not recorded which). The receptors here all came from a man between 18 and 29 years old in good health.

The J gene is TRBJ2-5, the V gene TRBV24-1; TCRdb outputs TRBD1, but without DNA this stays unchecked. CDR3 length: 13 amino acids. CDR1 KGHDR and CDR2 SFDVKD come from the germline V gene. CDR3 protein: CATRDRMQETQYF.

CDR3 protein: CASRGESNQPQHF. This rearrangement joins TRBV12-3 or TRBV12-4 to TRBJ1-5; the D call from TCRdb, TRBD1, cannot be confirmed without DNA. This CDR3 has 13 amino acids.

The CDR3: CASSLGPSNEQFF. The chain joins TRBV7-6 to TRBJ2-1. This CDR3 comprises 13 residues. Per germline, CDR1 SGHVS and CDR2 FNYEAQ.

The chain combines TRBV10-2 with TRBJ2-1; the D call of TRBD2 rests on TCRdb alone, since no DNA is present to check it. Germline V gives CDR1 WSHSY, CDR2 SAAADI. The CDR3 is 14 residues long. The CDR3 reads CASSEAASYNEQFF.

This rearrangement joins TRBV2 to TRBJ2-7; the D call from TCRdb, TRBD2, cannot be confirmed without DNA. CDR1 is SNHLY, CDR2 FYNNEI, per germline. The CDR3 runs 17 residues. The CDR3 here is CASSEATRLASTYEQYF.

The chain's CDR3 is CASGLADASYEQYF. This chain uses TRBV10-3 with TRBJ2-7; there is no DNA to check the TCRdb D call of TRBD2. Per germline, CDR1 ENHRY and CDR2 SYGVKD. There are 14 residues in the CDR3.

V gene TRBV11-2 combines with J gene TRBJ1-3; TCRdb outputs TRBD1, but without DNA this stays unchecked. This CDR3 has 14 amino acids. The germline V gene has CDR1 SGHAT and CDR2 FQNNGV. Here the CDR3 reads CASSPPMDENTIYF. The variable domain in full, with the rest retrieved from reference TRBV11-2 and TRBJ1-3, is EAGVAQSPRYKIIEKRQSVAFWCNPISGHATLYWYQQILGQGPKLLIQFQNNGVVDDSQLPKDRFSAERLKGVDSTLKIQPAKLEDSAVYLCASSPPMDENTIYFGEGSWLTVV.

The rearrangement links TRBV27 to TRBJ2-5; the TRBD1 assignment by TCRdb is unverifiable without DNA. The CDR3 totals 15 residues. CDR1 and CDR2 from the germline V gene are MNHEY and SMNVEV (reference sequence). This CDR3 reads CASSPGDGPGETQYF.

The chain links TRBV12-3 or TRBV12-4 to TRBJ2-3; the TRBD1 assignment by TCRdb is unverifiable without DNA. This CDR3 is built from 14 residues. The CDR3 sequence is CASSTGVEADTQYF.

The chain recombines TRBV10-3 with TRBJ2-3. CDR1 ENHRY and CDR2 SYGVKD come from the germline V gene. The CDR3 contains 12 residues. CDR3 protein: CAISSVENTQYF.

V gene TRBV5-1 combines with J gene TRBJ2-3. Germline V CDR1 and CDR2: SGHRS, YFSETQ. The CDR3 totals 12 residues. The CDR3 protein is CASSPDLNTQYF.

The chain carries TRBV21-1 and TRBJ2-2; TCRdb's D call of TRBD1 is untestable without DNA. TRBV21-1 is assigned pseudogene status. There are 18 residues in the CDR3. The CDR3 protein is CASTYTQGLKRDPEELFF.

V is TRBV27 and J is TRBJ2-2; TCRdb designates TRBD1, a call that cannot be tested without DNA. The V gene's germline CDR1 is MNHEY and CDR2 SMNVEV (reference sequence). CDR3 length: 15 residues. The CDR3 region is CASQTLDSKTGELFF.

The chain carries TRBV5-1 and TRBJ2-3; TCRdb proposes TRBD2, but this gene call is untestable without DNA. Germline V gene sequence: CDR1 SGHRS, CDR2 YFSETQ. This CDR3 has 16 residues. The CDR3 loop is CASSLRGGDLIDTQYF.

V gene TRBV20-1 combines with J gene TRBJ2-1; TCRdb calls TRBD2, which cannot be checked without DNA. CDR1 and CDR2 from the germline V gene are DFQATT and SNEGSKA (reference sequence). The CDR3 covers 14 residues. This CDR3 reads CSATGGRAINEQFF.

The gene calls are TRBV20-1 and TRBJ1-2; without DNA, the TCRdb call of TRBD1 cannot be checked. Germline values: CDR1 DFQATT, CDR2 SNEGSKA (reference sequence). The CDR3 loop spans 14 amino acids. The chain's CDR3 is CSASPTGTVDGYTF.

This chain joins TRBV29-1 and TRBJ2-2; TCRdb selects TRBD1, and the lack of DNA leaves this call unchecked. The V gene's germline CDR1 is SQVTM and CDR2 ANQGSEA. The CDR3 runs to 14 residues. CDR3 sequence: CSVSRDRGTGELFF.

Here the CDR3 reads CASSFRQGDTGELFF. The rearrangement joins TRBV12-3 or TRBV12-4 to TRBJ2-2; lacking DNA, the TRBD1 call made by TCRdb goes unchecked. The CDR3 spans 15 residues.

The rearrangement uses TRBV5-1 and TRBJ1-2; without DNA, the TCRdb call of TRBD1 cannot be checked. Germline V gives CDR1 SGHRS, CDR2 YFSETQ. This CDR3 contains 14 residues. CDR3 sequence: CASSSAGTGHGYTF.